This TCR beta chain was captured by sequencing in a study of cytomegalovirus exposure and HLA in healthy donors (TCRdb year 2017). A note on the overall study: An earlier analysis of several hundred of the donors reported under 300 Gb of sequence data and 117 million unique TCR beta sequences obtained from 150 million to 200 million T cells. An early release covering roughly 600 HLA-typed donors comprised about 320 gigabases of sequencing data and roughly 85 million unique TCR sequences. Among the approximately 400 genotyped donors, around 81% belonged to the genetic ancestry cluster associated with self-reported Caucasian donors. The study aimed to test whether cataloging public T cell receptors could reveal signatures of past pathogen exposure. Using immunosequencing, the study profiled T cell repertoires from 666 subjects and related those repertoires to cytomegalovirus serostatus. A separate validation cohort of 100 to 150 different subjects was used in addition to the roughly 670-subject first cohort. High-throughput TCR immunosequencing, statistical association of individual TCRs with disease status, and machine learning were combined to predict cytomegalovirus infection status. In a later analysis, previously published TCR beta repertoires from 600 to 850 donors were re-analyzed and high-resolution HLA genotyping was added so that TCR occurrence patterns could be studied. Rather than using new phenotypic data, the later analysis identified candidate immune exposures from TCR beta sequences and from how often those sequences occurred across donors. An earlier analysis of fewer than 750 of the donors used high-throughput TCR beta sequencing to judge whether each TCR beta V gene segment behaved as functional or pseudogenic. Alongside the repertoire data, information on donor age, sex, ethnicity and CMV serostatus was compiled. A later genetic analysis took genome-wide SNP genotypes for 398 of the 666 donors and used that subset as a discovery cohort. All discovery cohort repertoires had been generated using a single sequencing platform. HLA typing covered class I and class II loci at four-digit resolution. The number of donors typed differed by locus, with about 629-640 for A, B, C, DRB1 and DQB1, roughly 550 for DQA1, approximately 580 for DPA1, and approximately 470 for DPB1. Several DR-DQ haplotypes were treated as single units for association and clustering because of strong linkage in the cohort. Among 398 genotyped donors of the cohort, an average of approximately 240,000 unique TCR beta nucleotide sequences were sequenced per donor, about a sixth of them non-productive.

Libraries came from the immunoSEQ multiplex PCR assay. For the multiplex PCR, a mixture combining 60 forward primers for TCR Vbeta segments and 13 reverse primers for TCR Jbeta segments was used. A multiplex PCR assay on genomic DNA amplified the CDR3 region of rearranged TCR beta genes. Amplified TCR beta libraries were sequenced as 87-base-pair reads on the Illumina HiSeq System. From the authors' description of their analysis: In a later analysis, 77 million or so unique TCR beta chains were counted across the 650 to 750 repertoires, and roughly 10 million of these chains were shared by at least two donors. To remove PCR and sequencing errors, raw reads were error-corrected and collapsed into unique sequences using a nearest-neighbor algorithm that merged closely related sequences. To assign V, D and J gene segments, CDR3 sequences were aligned to IMGT reference sequences. For a sequence to be retained, a match of at least six nucleotides to both a V gene segment and a J gene segment was required. A rearrangement counted as productive if the CDR3 had no stop codons and remained in frame with V and J, and every other rearrangement counted as non-productive. Following IMGT convention, CDR3 was defined as the stretch from the second conserved V-encoded cysteine to the conserved J-encoded phenylalanine. The earlier analysis of about 620 of the donors excluded sequences that lacked an unambiguous match to a single V gene segment. An earlier analysis of over 450 of the donors classified V segments as functional when productive rearrangements were above 56.7% and as segregating when the standard deviation between donors was above 5%. To diagnose cytomegalovirus status from the catalog of TCR beta chain sequences, a statistical classification framework was built. In a later analysis, TCR nucleotide sequences were compared against IMGT/GENE-DB human TR gene sequences so that V and J genes could be assigned. In a later analysis, CDR3 sequences and most-parsimonious VDJ recombination scenarios were assigned using the TCRdist pipeline. In a later analysis, every TCR beta chain was defined by the combination of its CDR3 amino acid sequence and its V-gene family, and reads without a unique V-gene family were dropped. To address suspected cross-contamination and a sequencing artifact, a later analysis removed roughly 640 highly shared, low-generation-probability nucleotide sequences. In a later analysis, a clonal expansion index was calculated for each public chain from normalized within-repertoire ranks of inferred template counts. A later analysis computed generation probabilities with a VDJ recombination model fitted to out-of-frame rearrangements, and checked the results against IGoR. A later analysis scored TCR-TCR, TCR-HLA and TCR-CMV co-occurrence with hypergeometric tests, applying a repertoire-size bias correction to TCR pairs. In a later analysis, false discovery rates were estimated by permuting HLA or CMV assignments 20 times. In a later analysis, co-occurring TCRs were grouped using DBSCAN, with TCRdist sequence similarity added in when clustering inside HLA-allele-positive subsets. Co-occurrence clustering excluded repertoires with fewer than 30,000 or more than 120,000 public chains, plus five with anomalous nucleotide sharing. TCRdb stores this immuneACCESS table with in-frame sequences only. Part of the clones is absent; in the studies checked, under half of the shortfall reflects unresolved V genes, and no reason is known for the rest. That table is the source of V, J and clone size, and D and trimming were worked out from the DNA. Present in this sample are approximately 120,000 clones, about 10% of which were seen just once. The ten top clones hold 4.6% of the sample.

In total, more than 500 healthy bone marrow donors made up the cohort. Cohort members were all nominally healthy when sampled, although unrecorded immune exposures were likely present. The donor tested CMV seropositive and was one of the 289 seropositive cohort members. A peripheral blood sample was provided by each donor, and peripheral blood mononuclear cells were used for TCR beta sequencing. The Qiagen DNeasy Blood Extraction Kit was used to extract genomic DNA from the blood cell samples. The paper as a whole reports these results and caveats: A later analysis found that HLA-associated TCR beta chains were more clonally expanded and had lower generation probabilities than equally common non-associated chains. Because some donors lacked HLA typing at each locus, the association tests relied only on the typed subset. A later analysis found that most CMV-associated TCR beta chains appeared HLA-restricted, with HLA associations seemingly driven largely by CMV exposure. Cytomegalovirus status was reported to be diagnosed by the classifier with high specificity and sensitivity in both the original and validation cohorts. In an earlier analysis of some 500 of the donors, most TCR beta V segments were observed in productive rearrangements about 90% or about 30% of the time, broadly matching IMGT annotations. According to a later analysis, TCR association rates differed among HLA loci, with DRB1 alleles showing the most associated TCRs and HLA-C alleles showing the fewest. In a later analysis, several top co-occurrence clusters were reported to appear linked to parvovirus B19, influenza, CMV and Epstein-Barr virus. A further reported finding was that TCR beta sequences accurately predicted the HLA-A and HLA-B alleles for most subjects in the first cohort. At a false discovery rate of 0.05, a later analysis linked around 17,000 TCR beta sequences to specific HLA alleles. Some IMGT-functional V segments, including TRBV6-2 and TRBV6-3, could not be distinguished by the 87-base-pair reads and were therefore excluded. The presence/absence analyses assumed that sequencing depth was roughly uniform across donors, and that assumption may not be true. According to a later genetic analysis, donors in an Asian-associated ancestry cluster had fewer N-insertions in productive TCRs than the approximately 630-donor mean. When HLA alleles, especially DR and DQ, strongly co-occurred, attributing TCR associations to individual alleles was difficult. Because counts were too low, 15 to 20 rarely observed V segments, including chromosome 9 orphons, were left out of the earlier analysis of 587 of the donors. A cluster of highly shared sequence variants was judged likely to represent a technical artifact of the sequencing pipeline. According to the authors, the approach could potentially be generalized to other disease states and immunological phenotypes. Across donors, most TCR sequences were observed very rarely, whereas some public TCRs were present in many individuals. The only immune exposure information available for the cohort was CMV serostatus. Linkage disequilibrium might explain the correlated functional status among segregating V segments, but an unknown experimental factor could not be excluded. Only TCR beta chains were sequenced in this cohort, and the absence of alpha or paired-chain data limited detectable features. Three of the identified cytomegalovirus-associated TCR beta chains were confirmed in vitro to be specific for cytomegalovirus antigens. The study listed 164 TCR beta chains as associated with cytomegalovirus. An association between a missense DCLRE1C variant and V-gene and J-gene trimming of TCR beta chains was found in a later genetic analysis and replicated in an independent cohort.

The germline V gene (reference sequence) supplies CDR1 SEHNR and CDR2 FQNEAQ. Trimming accounts for 4 bases at V and 3 bases at J, while the number of junction bases matched to no gene is 9. The CDR3 runs 16 amino acids, cysteine and phenylalanine included. Kept here is only the CDR3 DNA, which spans 48 bases and is read in frame from base 1. This clone was counted only a few times. Its antigen is currently not known. No base quality information exists; no much larger clone differs at one position. The sample comprised PBMCs. This clonotype originated in a woman between 18 and 29 years old in good health and CMV-seropositive. The chain links TRBV7-9 with TRBJ2-7; 10 bases in the middle match TRBD2. The CDR3 region has the sequence CASSSDLAGVRYEQYF. The nucleotide sequence reads as follows: TGTGCCAGCAGCTCCGATCTAGCGGGAGTCCGCTACGAGCAGTACTTC.